Listed here is a single T cell receptor (beta chain). TCRdb's copy holds only in-frame clones and misses some; the assay was immunoSEQ multiplex PCR. The data show fewer than 30,000 clones, roughly 87% seen once. The data are from a study of OX40 agonist ivuxolimab in advanced cancers. Study-wide background: Patients were dosed intravenously with ivuxolimab at 0.01 to 10 mg/kg every 2 weeks.

The CDR3 sequence is 17 residues long. Germline-derived CDR1 and CDR2 are SGHAT and FQNNGV. V was pared by 6 bases and J by 4 bases, with 11 bases of the junction left unmatched. The sequence derives from an adult with an advanced solid tumor such as melanoma, head and neck, liver or kidney cancer. The sequencing used CD4+ or CD8+ T cells sorted from blood, collected in a trial of the OX40 agonist ivuxolimab. The rearrangement uses TRBV11-2 and TRBJ2-3; TRBD2 matches 12 bases. In DNA, the CDR3 is TGTGCCAGCAGTCCTAACCTAGCGGGGGGGCTGGCAGATACGCAGTATTTT. Translated: CASSPNLAGGLADTQYF.